This T cell receptor beta chain was identified during a study of blood T cell repertoires in COVID-19 (dated by TCRdb to 2018 to 2021). At the level of the whole study: Samples covering the acute and convalescent phases of COVID-19 were provided by collaborators in the United States, Italy and Spain. The prospective study material was composed of cDNA or gDNA derived from T cells, B-cell-depleted T cells, or PBMCs. Deeply sampled blood TCRbeta repertoires from subjects exposed to, actively infected with, or recovered from COVID-19 were included in the dataset. The repertoires were released in a freely available public database intended as a resource for research on the immune response to SARS-CoV-2. Samples were obtained from the ongoing ImmuneRACE study (first 160 participants) and from about 1,300 subjects provided by 6 global collaborators. Sample metadata almost always included a de-identified subject ID, COVID-19 status, age in years and sex. Where available, HLA class I and class II types were obtained from metadata supplied by the sample provider rather than from assay-based typing. Results the study describes overall, beyond this receptor: The amount of clinical and demographic metadata varied by source and participant and was provided uncurated.

Points on this clone: Its target antigen remains unknown. No base quality values were provided; no much bigger clone lies one nucleotide off.

The immunoSEQ Assay, a bias-controlled multiplex PCR, was used to amplify TCRbeta CDR3 regions from genomic DNA. From the authors' description of their analysis: Within the assay, amplification of reference gene primers was used to estimate how many nucleated cells each sample contained. Sequence reads were collapsed and filtered to measure the absolute abundance of every unique TCRbeta CDR3 rearrangement. Productive Simpson clonality was computed per sample as the square root of Simpson's diversity index over productive rearrangements. TCRdb took over this immuneACCESS table, retaining in-frame rearrangements with V and J assigned. Such tables are incomplete; in checked studies, under half of the missing clones stem from an unresolved V gene, and the remainder is unexplained. D and trimming come from the DNA, and the V and J calls and clone size come from that table. This sample has roughly 140,000 clones in its table, and 70% to 85% of those were observed once. The leading ten clones occupy roughly 7.2% of the sample.

Collaborating institutions collected whole blood in K2EDTA tubes following their own protocols. For TCRbeta analysis, collaborator samples were shipped as frozen whole blood, as isolated PBMCs, or as DNA extracted from either sample type. Spanning cysteine to phenylalanine, the CDR3 consists of 16 amino acids. The retained sequence is limited to the CDR3, 48 bases, with the frame set at the first base. Looking up the germline V gene (reference sequence) yields CDR1 SGHKS and CDR2 YYEKEE. Relative to germline, V is missing 2 bases and J is missing 7 bases, with 11 bases of the junction outside any gene match.

The sample was peripheral blood. This TCR was sampled from a woman between 45 and 60 years old in a cohort sampled during active or convalescent COVID-19. The chain links TRBV5-5 with TRBJ1-4; 7 nucleotides in the junction match TRBD1. CDR3 reads: CASSLSRQGGSEKLFF. The sequenced DNA: TGTGCCAGCAGCTTATCCCGACAGGGAGGAAGTGAAAAACTGTTTTTT.